The T cell receptor beta chain under discussion was sequenced for a study of shared clonotypes between healthy human individuals. TCRdb keeps only in-frame clones here, not all; method: immunoSEQ multiplex PCR. Here the sample spans under 1,900,000 clones, approximately 98.5% being singletons. The CDR3 is 16 residues long. The germline V gene has CDR1 LNHDA and CDR2 SQIVND (reference sequence). The ends lost 3 bases at V and 6 bases at J; junction bases unmatched: 10. The sample consisted of naive CD4+ T cells sorted from blood. Subset in this sample: CD45RA+ positively selected. This chain uses TRBV19 with TRBJ2-3; 9 nucleotides align to TRBD2. This receptor was identified in a man aged 25 to 40 in good health. CDR3 residues: CASSMVGLAGYDTQYF. CDR3 DNA: TGTGCCAGTAGTATGGTTGGGCTAGCGGGATATGATACGCAGTATTTT. The full variable domain, rest sourced from reference TRBV19 and TRBJ2-3, is DGGITQSPKYLFRKEGQNVTLSCEQNLNHDAMYWYRQDPGQGLRLIYYSQIVNDFQKGDIAEGYSVSREKKESFPLTVTSAQKNPTAFYLCASSMVGLAGYDTQYFGPGTRLTVL.